The sequence of this TCR beta chain was determined in a study of T cell responses to AZD1222 COVID-19 vaccine. A remark on this clone: Its matching antigen is unknown.

The CDR3 is made up of 15 amino acids. Deletions cut 2 bases from V and 0 bases from J, with 9 bases between. The germline V gene has CDR1 SGHRS and CDR2 YFSETQ. This table comes from immunoSEQ multiplex PCR, and its TCRdb copy is limited to in-frame clones, with some not included. The table lists more than 110,000 clones, 85% to 90% of them singletons. The study, taken as a whole, reports: At baseline, just a handful of AZD1222 recipients tested seropositive. Epitopes outside B.1.351 and B.1.1.7 mutated regions reportedly drew nearly half of spike TCRs. Mapped onto spike, vaccine-associated CD4 TCRs spanned it and were dominant at 160-218 and 743-854.

The TCR comes from an adult in good health. The chain joins TRBV5-1 to TRBJ2-1; D is uncertain. The starting material was peripheral blood, obtained on day 0 of AZD1222 vaccination. The CDR3 loop reads CASSFEQNSYNEQFF. The CDR3 DNA sequence: TGCGCCAGCAGCTTTGAACAGAACTCCTACAATGAGCAGTTCTTC.